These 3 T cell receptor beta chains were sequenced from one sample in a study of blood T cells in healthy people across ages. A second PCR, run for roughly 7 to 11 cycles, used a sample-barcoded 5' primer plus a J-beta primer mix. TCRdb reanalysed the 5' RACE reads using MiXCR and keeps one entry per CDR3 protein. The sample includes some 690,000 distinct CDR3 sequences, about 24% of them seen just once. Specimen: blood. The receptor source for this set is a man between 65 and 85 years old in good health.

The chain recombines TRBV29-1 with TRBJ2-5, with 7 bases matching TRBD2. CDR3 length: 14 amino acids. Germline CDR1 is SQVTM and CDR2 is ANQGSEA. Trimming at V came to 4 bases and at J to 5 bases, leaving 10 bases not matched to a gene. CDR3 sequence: CSVALLAVPETQYF. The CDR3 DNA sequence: TGCAGCGTTGCTCTCCTAGCGGTCCCGGAGACCCAGTACTTC.

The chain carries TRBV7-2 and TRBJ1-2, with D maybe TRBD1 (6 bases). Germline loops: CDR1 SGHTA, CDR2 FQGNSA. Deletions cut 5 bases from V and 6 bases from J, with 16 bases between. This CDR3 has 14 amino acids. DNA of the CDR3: TGTGCCAGCAGCCCGTGGGGGCTCCCCAATGGCTACACCTTC. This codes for CASSPWGLPNGYTF.

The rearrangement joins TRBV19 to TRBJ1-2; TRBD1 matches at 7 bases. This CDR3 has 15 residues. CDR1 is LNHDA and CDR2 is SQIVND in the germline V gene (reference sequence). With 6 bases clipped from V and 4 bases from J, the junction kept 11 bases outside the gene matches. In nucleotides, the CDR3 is TGTGCCAGTAGCCAAACAGGGGTAGAACCCTATGGCTACACCTTC. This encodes CASSQTGVEPYGYTF.